This T cell receptor beta chain was identified during a study of blood T cell repertoires in COVID-19. Study-level background: Samples taken during acute and convalescent COVID-19 were collected in the United States, Italy and Spain.

In the original processing: Estimation of nucleated cell counts relied on the amplification of reference gene primers. Assay: immunoSEQ multiplex PCR; the TCRdb copy retains only in-frame clones and omits some. V and J calls plus clone size are reproduced from that table; the DNA served to infer D and trimming. The sample holds some 250,000 clones, approximately 86% seen once. Germline V gene lookup returns CDR1 PRHDT and CDR2 FYEKMQ (reference sequence). The CDR3 spans 14 residues. Trimming took 0 bases from V and 6 from J, leaving 11 bases between them. The receptor was derived from a woman under 40 who had recovered from COVID-19. Sequencing was carried out using peripheral blood. The chain has TRBV13 and TRBJ1-1; D unclear. The CDR3 sequence is CASSLGEHLAEAFF. The CDR3 DNA reads as TGTGCCAGCAGCTTAGGGGAGCACTTGGCTGAAGCTTTCTTT.